This entry lists 2 T cell receptor beta chains sequenced from one sample in a study of spatial heterogeneity in lung cancer. TCRdb re-called the 5' RACE reads with MiXCR, one entry per CDR3 protein. Of 9,500 to 14,000 distinct CDR3 sequences in the sample, more than 3% were seen once. As for time point: sample taken at primary tumor resection. From tumor, nontumor lung or frozen PBMC, whole RNA was taken unsorted for sequencing. This material consisted of PBMCs, taken at surgery. These receptors came from a female donor with early-stage non-small cell lung cancer.

There are many counts of this clonotype. Because this beta chain is a stray read in a library intended to capture alpha chains, its abundance should not be given much weight. The chain recombines TRBV6-1 with TRBJ1-4; weak D call: TRBD1 (5 bases). Germline lookup yields CDR1 MNHNS and CDR2 SASEGT. The CDR3 runs to 16 residues. V gave up 0 bases and J gave up 11 bases, with 19 bases separating them. The CDR3 nucleotides read TGTGCCAGCAGTGAAGCGCAGGGCAGGTCGAGAGGTAAACTGTTTTTT. This codes for CASSEAQGRSRGKLFF.

This clonotype was observed at least ten times. A library prepared for alpha chains yielded this beta chain as an off-target read; its size is of little meaning. V is TRBV5-1 and J is TRBJ1-5; D possibly corresponds to TRBD1 (6 bases). The germline gives CDR1 SGHRS, CDR2 YFSETQ. This CDR3 comprises 14 residues. Trimming cost V 0 bases and J 6 bases, with 10 bases left between them. For the CDR3, the DNA is TGCGCCAGCAGCTTGGAACAGGGCGCTCAGCCCCAGCATTTT. It is translated as CASSLEQGAQPQHF.